This T cell receptor beta chain was documented in a study of CD8 T cell repertoires and HIV-1 epitope variants. On the immunoSEQ platform, TCR beta CDR3s were sequenced at survey depth. Libraries were prepared by immunoSEQ multiplex PCR; TCRdb keeps only in-frame clonotypes and omits some of them. Of 5,000 or so clones in the sample, about 65% were seen once. This CDR3 is 17 amino acids long. V lost 3 bases to trimming and J lost 0 bases, with 15 bases between them. Germline lookup yields CDR1 MDHEN and CDR2 SYDVKM. This clone was picked up a small number of times. Its matching antigen is unknown. The source material was cultured CD8+ T cells derived from PBMCs. V usage is TRBV28 and J usage is TRBJ1-3, with no clear D. The origin of this receptor is a male donor with HIV. The CDR3 here is CASSFLSEGYSGNTIYF. DNA for the CDR3: TGTGCCAGCAGTTTCTTATCGGAGGGCTACTCTGGAAACACCATATATTTT.